This record looks at one TCR beta chain sequence and its context. Between the trimmed V and J ends, which lost 3 bases and 4 bases, there was a span of 16 bases. This CDR3 is 15 amino acids long. Looked up from germline, CDR1 is DFQATT and CDR2 is SNEGSKA (reference sequence). The data are from a study of T cells in Graves' hyperthyroidism and ophthalmopathy. At the level of the study: Peripheral blood was obtained at initial diagnosis, preceding any treatment.

TCR beta CDR3 sequences were amplified from RNA transcripts. The TCR CDR3 was amplified in a first-round RT-PCR using the HTBI primer set. TCRdb re-analysed the multiplex PCR reads in MiXCR, keeping a single row per CDR3 protein. The data show around 500,000 distinct CDR3 sequences, with 15% to 20% seen just once and approximately 30% held by the top ten. Diagnoses used clinical symptoms, serum thyroxine and TRAb, thyroid ultrasound and orbital computed tomography. V and J are TRBV20-1 and TRBJ1-5; D uncertain. The clonotype was recovered from a woman in her twenties or thirties with Graves' ophthalmopathy. The source material was blood. This CDR3 is CSASLISAGNQPQHF. CDR3 in DNA: TGCAGTGCTAGTCTTATCTCGGCGGGAAATCAGCCCCAGCATTTT.